This TCR beta chain was captured by sequencing in a study of T cells in Graves' hyperthyroidism and ophthalmopathy. This CDR3 has 15 amino acids. The V end lost 7 bases, the J end lost 2 bases, and 14 bases lay between the germline ends. Per the germline V gene, CDR1 is SGHAT and CDR2 is FQNNGV. This clonotype was observed at least ten times. Researchers took RNA transcripts and amplified the TCR beta CDR3 regions from them. TCR CDR3 regions were first amplified by RT-PCR with HTBI primers. One entry per CDR3 protein, called by TCRdb with MiXCR from the multiplex PCR reads. Here the sample spans 480,000 or so distinct CDR3 sequences, around 14% being singletons.

The sequence was obtained from a woman aged 18 to 35 with Graves' hyperthyroidism. The genes are TRBV11-2 and TRBJ2-2; the D gene is possibly TRBD2 (6 bases). The source material was blood. The DNA for the CDR3 is TGTGCCAGCATAGGATGGACTATAAACACCGGGGAGCTGTTTTTT. It yields the protein CASIGWTINTGELFF.